This T cell receptor (beta chain) is from a study of cytomegalovirus exposure and HLA in healthy donors. In the PCR, 60 Vbeta and 13 Jbeta primers were used. TCRdb's table, derived via immunoSEQ multiplex PCR, lists solely in-frame clones and lacks some. The sample contains some 180,000 clones, around 80% of which appear only once. Comment on this clone: Its matching antigen is unknown.

The CDR3 has 15 amino acids. CDR1 and CDR2 from the germline V gene are SGDLS and YYNGEE. The J segment lost 2 bases and the V segment lost 4 bases, leaving 5 bases of the junction unmatched. The study, taken as a whole, reports: The classifier was said to identify cytomegalovirus status with high specificity and sensitivity.

Input material: PBMCs. The source of this sequence is a girl aged 5-17 years in good health and CMV-seropositive. The chain is built from TRBV9 and TRBJ2-7; 11 nucleotides match TRBD1. CDR3 bases: TGTGCCAGCAGCCCGGGACAGGGGGTGCCCTACGAGCAGTACTTC. Residues: CASSPGQGVPYEQYF. Using reference TRBV9 and TRBJ2-7 for the parts outside the CDR3, the full variable domain is DSGVTQTPKHLITATGQRVTLRCSPRSGDLSVYWYQQSLDQGLQFLIQYYNGEERAKGNILERFSAQQFPDLHSELNLSSLELGDSALYFCASSPGQGVPYEQYFGPGTRLTVT.